The 27 T cell receptor beta chains listed next were all sequenced from one sample in a study of T cells after yellow fever vaccination. TCRdb independently ran MiXCR on the 5' RACE reads; one entry per CDR3 protein. The repertoire has approximately 300,000 distinct CDR3 sequences, roughly 10% of them found once; the top ten carry less than 3.5%. The input for sequencing was CD4+ T cells sorted from PBMCs, taken 45 days after the yellow fever booster vaccination. These receptors were obtained from a man aged 18 to 30 who received the YFV17D yellow fever vaccine.

This clonotype showed up many times. CDR3 sequence reads: CASSLDGDRGIQYF. In DNA, the CDR3 is TGCGCCAGCAGCTTGGACGGGGACAGGGGCATTCAGTACTTC. The genes are TRBV5-1 and TRBJ2-4; TRBD1 agrees at 10 bases. This CDR3 has 14 residues. From germline, CDR1 is SGHRS and CDR2 YFSETQ. The trim removed 0 bases at V and 9 bases at J, leaving 3 bases unmatched.

Only a few counts were recorded for this clonotype. V and J are TRBV12-3 or TRBV12-4 and TRBJ1-2, with D possibly matching TRBD1 (6 bases). Trimming stripped 3 bases from V and 6 bases from J, with 14 bases between. CDR3 size: 14 residues. DNA of the CDR3: TGTGCCAGCAGTTTTCAGGGGATCTGGGATGGCTACACCTTC. Its translation: CASSFQGIWDGYTF.

This clonotype showed up many times. J is TRBJ2-2 and V is TRBV5-1; 8 nucleotides agree with TRBD2. Germline-derived CDR1 and CDR2 are SGHRS and YFSETQ. Trimming removed 7 bases from V and 1 base from J; junction bases left unmatched: 6. This CDR3 is 15 amino acids long. The CDR3 DNA reads TGCGCCAGCCGGGGGGGCCCACAGAACACCGGGGAGCTGTTTTTT. Its protein is CASRGGPQNTGELFF.

The gene calls are TRBV30 and TRBJ2-3; D gene unclear. Trimming stripped 0 bases from V and 6 bases from J, with 4 bases between. This CDR3 contains 11 residues. CDR1 GTSNPN and CDR2 SVGIG come from the germline V gene (reference sequence). The CDR3 loop reads CAWSVPDTQYF. The CDR3 nucleotides are TGTGCCTGGAGTGTACCGGATACGCAGTATTTT.

The sample holds a few counts of this clonotype. J is TRBJ1-6 and V is TRBV7-2; possibly TRBD1 for D (5 bases). In germline, CDR1 is SGHTA, CDR2 FQGNSA. V was clipped by 0 bases and J by 7 bases, with 10 bases between them. CDR3 length: 15 residues. Here the CDR3 reads CASSLAGAENSPLHF. The DNA for the CDR3 is TGTGCCAGCAGCTTAGCAGGGGCAGAAAATTCACCCCTCCACTTT. Using reference TRBV7-2 and TRBJ1-6 for the parts outside the CDR3, the full variable domain is GAGVSQSPSNKVTEKGKDVELRCDPISGHTALYWYRQSLGQGLEFLIYFQGNSAPDKSGLPSDRFSAERTGGSVSTLTIQRTQQEDSAVYLCASSLAGAENSPLHFGNGTRLTVT.

The genes are TRBV11-2 and TRBJ2-3, with TRBD1 identical over 7 bases. Trimming took 5 bases from V and 2 from J; bases not matched to a gene: 13. CDR3 size: 17 residues. Germline CDR1 reads SGHAT; CDR2 reads FQNNGV. CDR3 sequence (DNA): TGTGCCAGCAGCGCATACAGGGGCTGGTCATCCACAGATACGCAGTATTTT. Translated: CASSAYRGWSSTDTQYF.

The chain is built from TRBV7-2 and TRBJ2-3; 15 nucleotides match TRBD2. V lost 3 bases to trimming and J lost 4 bases; unmatched junction nucleotides: 8. The CDR3 runs to 18 residues. Per the germline V gene, CDR1 is SGHTA and CDR2 is FQGNSA. The CDR3, as DNA: TGTGCCAGCAGCTTCCCGGGACTAGCGGGGGGCCGAGCAGATACGCAGTATTTT. This gives the protein CASSFPGLAGGRADTQYF.

The table lists this clonotype with a few counts. The genes are TRBV11-1 and TRBJ2-3; maybe TRBD2 (6 bases). This CDR3 comprises 16 residues. Germline V gene lookup returns CDR1 SGHAT and CDR2 FQDESV (reference sequence). The ends were cut back, 1 base at V and 4 bases at J, with 15 bases in the middle. The CDR3, as DNA: TGTGCCAGCAGCTTAGGGCCCCAGCCGGGGGCAGATACGCAGTATTTT. Its protein is CASSLGPQPGADTQYF. The whole variable domain, remainder taken from reference TRBV11-1 and TRBJ2-3, is EAEVAQSPRYKITEKSQAVAFWCDPISGHATLYWYRQILGQGPELLVQFQDESVVDDSQLPKDRFSAERLKGVDSTLKIQPAELGDSAMYLCASSLGPQPGADTQYFGPGTRLTVL.

The V and J genes are TRBV7-2 and TRBJ1-4; tentatively, D is TRBD1 (6 bases). The germline V and J ends were trimmed by 3 bases and 8 bases, with 13 bases remaining between them. CDR3 length: 14 residues. The V gene's germline CDR1 is SGHTA and CDR2 FQGNSA. The CDR3 bases are TGTGCCAGCAGCTTTTCACAGGGCAGAGAAAAACTGTTTTTT. Encoded protein: CASSFSQGREKLFF.

The V gene is TRBV30, the J gene TRBJ2-1; D is possibly TRBD2 (5 bases). CDR3 length equals 13 residues. Germline-derived CDR1 and CDR2 are GTSNPN and SVGIG (reference sequence). The V end lost 0 bases, the J end lost 12 bases, and 15 bases lay between the germline ends. Here the CDR3 reads CAWSVSLAGPQFF. CDR3 sequence (DNA): TGTGCCTGGAGTGTTTCTCTAGCAGGTCCGCAGTTCTTC. Full variable domain (outside the CDR3, taken from reference TRBV30 and TRBJ2-1): SQTIHQWPATLVQPVGSPLSLECTVEGTSNPNLYWYRQAAGRGLQLLFYSVGIGQISSEVPQNLSASRPQDRQFILSSKKLLLSDSGFYLCAWSVSLAGPQFFGPGTRLTVL.

The rearrangement links TRBV12-3 or TRBV12-4 to TRBJ1-5; D gene ambiguous. The CDR3 covers 14 residues. The V and J ends lost 1 base and 2 bases respectively, with 6 bases between them. CDR3 DNA sequence: TGTGCCAGCAGTTTAGGAAATGGCAATCAGCCCCAGCATTTT. This codes for CASSLGNGNQPQHF.

The V and J genes are TRBV5-1 and TRBJ1-2; 9 bases fit TRBD1. V lost 6 bases to trimming and J lost 8 bases; unmatched junction nucleotides: 11. This CDR3 is 14 amino acids long. CDR1 is SGHRS, CDR2 YFSETQ, per germline. The CDR3 reads CASTPIPGQGGYTF. CDR3 sequence (DNA): TGCGCCAGCACCCCAATTCCCGGACAGGGGGGCTACACCTTC.

The rearrangement joins TRBV24-1 to TRBJ2-1; TRBD2 agrees at 9 bases. The CDR3 covers 16 residues. CDR1 and CDR2 from the germline V gene are KGHDR and SFDVKD. The trim removed 6 bases at V and 7 bases at J, leaving 12 bases unmatched. In DNA form, the CDR3 reads TGTGCCACCAGTCCCCGCGGGGGGGGGCCCGGGAATGAGCAGTTCTTC. It is translated as CATSPRGGGPGNEQFF.

This clonotype was recorded at least ten times. The chain employs TRBV7-2 and TRBJ2-5, with D possibly TRBD2 on 7 matching bases. The CDR3 loop spans 15 amino acids. CDR1 is SGHTA and CDR2 is FQGNSA in the germline V gene. Trimming took 5 bases from V and 4 from J, leaving 17 bases between them. In DNA, the CDR3 is TGTGCCAGCAGCCCCCGGGGAGGGGGGGGAGAGACCCAGTACTTC. It codes for CASSPRGGGGETQYF.

This clonotype was counted only a few times. The rearrangement joins TRBV29-1 to TRBJ1-2, with D perhaps TRBD1 (6 bases). The CDR3 totals 12 residues. V was clipped by 4 bases and J by 5 bases, with 11 bases between them. CDR1 SQVTM and CDR2 ANQGSEA come from the germline V gene. CDR3 region: CSVGTDQYGYTF. CDR3 nucleotides: TGCAGCGTTGGGACAGATCAATATGGCTACACCTTC.

This clonotype was found many times. The rearrangement links TRBV15 to TRBJ1-2; D call uncertain. Per the germline V gene, CDR1 is LNHNV and CDR2 is YYDKDF (reference sequence). Deletions cut 0 bases from V and 5 bases from J, with 7 bases between. CDR3 length equals 13 residues. CDR3 sequence: CATSRESTYGYTF. Here the CDR3 DNA reads TGTGCCACCAGCAGAGAAAGCACGTATGGCTACACCTTC.

A few counts support this clonotype. This chain connects TRBV7-2 to TRBJ1-5, with D uncertain. CDR3 length: 15 amino acids. With 3 bases removed from V and 1 base from J, the gap between germline ends came to 10 bases. Germline CDR1 SGHTA, CDR2 FQGNSA. The CDR3 sequence: CASSFSDGSNQPQHF. The CDR3 DNA reads as TGTGCCAGCAGCTTCTCTGACGGGAGCAATCAGCCCCAGCATTTT.

This clonotype was seen more than once but under ten times. J is TRBJ2-7 and V is TRBV12-3 or TRBV12-4; 10 positions agree with TRBD2. The CDR3 has 14 residues. Germline trimming cut 5 bases from V and 3 bases from J; bases unmatched to any gene: 4. The chain's CDR3 is CASSPLAGDYEQYF. CDR3 nucleotide sequence: TGTGCCAGCAGTCCCCTAGCGGGGGACTACGAGCAGTACTTC.

This clonotype came up many times. The chain links TRBV12-3 or TRBV12-4 to TRBJ2-3; D perhaps matches TRBD2 (6 bases). Trimming left V 4 bases short and J 5 bases short, with 10 bases between. This CDR3 is 13 amino acids long. The CDR3 sequence is CASSSRGEDTQYF. The DNA for the CDR3 is TGTGCCAGCAGTTCGCGGGGTGAAGATACGCAGTATTTT.

This clonotype has a count of ten or more. The rearrangement uses TRBV12-3 or TRBV12-4 and TRBJ1-5; D might be TRBD1 (5 bases). The CDR3 has 14 residues. The germline V and J ends were trimmed by 3 bases and 2 bases, with 8 bases remaining between them. CDR3 bases: TGTGCCAGCAGTTTGGTACAGGGCAATCAGCCCCAGCATTTT. It yields the protein CASSLVQGNQPQHF.

V gene TRBV15 combines with J gene TRBJ2-2, with D possibly matching TRBD1 (5 bases). CDR1 and CDR2 from the germline V gene are LNHNV and YYDKDF (reference sequence). Deletions cut 4 bases from V and 1 base from J, with 16 bases between. This CDR3 spans 17 amino acids. This CDR3 reads CATSTGRTLLNTGELFF. In DNA, the CDR3 is TGTGCCACCAGCACCGGCCGGACACTACTGAACACCGGGGAGCTGTTTTTT.

This clonotype was observed many times. The chain carries TRBV29-1 and TRBJ1-1; D call uncertain. The CDR3 totals 14 residues. V was shortened by 1 base and J by 3 bases, with 12 bases between the two germline ends. CDR1 is SQVTM and CDR2 is ANQGSEA in the germline V gene. Here the CDR3 DNA reads TGCAGCGTTGAAGGTATGGGATGGGACACTGAAGCTTTCTTT. Translating gives CSVEGMGWDTEAFF.

Of note for this clonotype: One end of the junction is discordant with germline, which a read error may explain. This rearrangement joins TRBV4-2 to TRBJ1-2; the match to TRBD1 covers 7 bases. This CDR3 is built from 17 residues. Germline V gives CDR1 LGHNA, CDR2 YNFKEQ. As DNA, the CDR3 is TGTGTCAGCAGCCAAGACAGGGCAGGGTCCAGAAACTATGGCTACACCTTC. Its translation is CVSSQDRAGSRNYGYTF.

The rearrangement joins TRBV12-3 or TRBV12-4 to TRBJ1-1, with D tentatively TRBD1 (6 bases). Between the trimmed V and J ends, which lost 1 base and 0 bases, there was a span of 15 bases. The CDR3 runs to 17 residues. This CDR3 is CASSLGAGETLNTEAFF. The CDR3 DNA reads TGTGCCAGCAGTTTAGGGGCAGGGGAGACCTTGAACACTGAAGCTTTCTTT.

The genes are TRBV29-1 and TRBJ2-3, with D possibly matching TRBD2 (6 bases). CDR1 is SQVTM, CDR2 ANQGSEA, per germline. CDR3 length: 16 amino acids. Trimming took 0 bases from V and 1 from J, leaving 14 bases between them. CDR3 DNA sequence: TGCAGCGTTGAAGATCTACTAGCCAAGGGCACAGATACGCAGTATTTT. The encoded protein is CSVEDLLAKGTDTQYF.

In this sample, this clonotype turned up many times. This chain connects TRBV20-1 to TRBJ1-5; D possibly corresponds to TRBD1 (5 bases). Germline CDR1 is DFQATT and CDR2 is SNEGSKA (reference sequence). The CDR3 spans 12 residues. The V gene lost 3 bases and the J gene lost 2 bases, with 5 bases spanning the gap. CDR3 nucleotides: TGCAGTGCTAGCAGGGGCAATCAGCCCCAGCATTTT. Protein sequence: CSASRGNQPQHF.

This clonotype was found many times. The CDR3 reads CASTHTGGAYEQYF. Written as DNA, the CDR3 is TGTGCCAGCACCCATACAGGGGGAGCCTACGAGCAGTACTTC. J is TRBJ2-7 and V is TRBV7-2; 8 bases are a match to TRBD1. V lost 7 bases, J lost 2 bases, and 7 bases stayed unmatched. CDR3 length equals 14 residues. Per germline, CDR1 SGHTA and CDR2 FQGNSA.